The 22 T cell receptor beta chains below were found in one sample sequenced in a study of blood T cells in healthy people across ages. Alongside a J-beta primer mix, a sample-barcoded 5' primer served in a second PCR lasting roughly 7 to 12 cycles. Via MiXCR, TCRdb re-called the 5' RACE reads, giving one row per CDR3 protein. The table lists approximately 820,000 distinct CDR3 sequences, around two fifths of them singletons. The material sequenced was blood. These receptors all come from a man aged 55 to 69 in good health.

J is TRBJ1-4 and V is TRBV5-1; 10 bases agree with TRBD1. The CDR3 sequence is 15 residues long. V dropped 4 bases and J dropped 7; count of bases not matched to a gene: 7. Germline V gene data show CDR1 as SGHRS and CDR2 as YFSETQ. DNA for the CDR3: TGCGCCAGCAGCCCACGGACAGGGGGAATTGAAAAACTGTTTTTT. This sequence encodes CASSPRTGGIEKLFF.

The chain is built from TRBV14 and TRBJ1-1; 7 bases align to TRBD1. In germline, CDR1 is SGHDN, CDR2 FVKESK. V lost 0 bases and J lost 10; bases outside the gene matches: 17. The CDR3 is 17 amino acids. CDR3 in amino acids: CASSQDTRTGAASRAFF. CDR3 sequence (DNA): TGTGCCAGCAGCCAAGATACTAGAACAGGGGCCGCCTCTAGAGCTTTCTTT.

This rearrangement joins TRBV5-1 to TRBJ2-1; TRBD2 matches 10 bases. Losses at the gene ends were 1 base for V and 13 bases for J; bases not matched to a gene: 11. Germline V gene lookup returns CDR1 SGHRS and CDR2 YFSETQ. The CDR3 spans 15 residues. The CDR3 sequence is CASSLRSGGSETQFF. The CDR3 DNA reads as TGCGCCAGCAGCTTGCGTAGCGGGGGGTCCGAGACCCAGTTCTTC.

The chain employs TRBV6-2 or TRBV6-3 and TRBJ2-5, with 9 bases fitting TRBD1. The ends lost 6 bases at V and 2 bases at J; junction bases unmatched: 7. Germline assignment: CDR1 MNHEY and CDR2 SVGEGT. The CDR3 is made up of 15 amino acids. The CDR3 coding sequence is TGTGCCAGCAGAAAATCTGACAGGGGGCAAGAGACCCAGTACTTC. It specifies CASRKSDRGQETQYF.

The rearrangement joins TRBV28 to TRBJ1-2; tentative D call: TRBD1 (5 bases). V was shortened by 4 bases and J by 7 bases, with 10 bases between the two germline ends. Germline V CDR1 and CDR2: MDHEN, SYDVKM. The CDR3 is 12 amino acids. The CDR3 coding sequence is TGTGCCAGCAGTTCCGGGACGGGTGGCTACACCTTC. Protein: CASSSGTGGYTF.

This clonotype appeared once. The gene calls are TRBV18 and TRBJ1-2, with D perhaps TRBD1 (5 bases). Deletions cut 3 bases from V and 0 bases from J, with 8 bases between. The germline gives CDR1 KGHSH, CDR2 LQKENI. The CDR3 covers 14 residues. The CDR3 spells CASSPADTNYGYTF. The CDR3 bases are TGTGCCAGCTCACCCGCGGACACTAACTATGGCTACACCTTC.

The chain uses TRBV30 and TRBJ2-3; D is unresolved. Germline CDR1 GTSNPN, CDR2 SVGIG (reference sequence). CDR3 size: 13 residues. The V gene lost 2 bases and the J gene lost 0 bases, with 6 bases spanning the gap. CDR3 protein: CAWSQPSTDTQYF. DNA for the CDR3: TGTGCCTGGAGTCAACCAAGCACAGATACGCAGTATTTT.

A few counts support this clonotype. The rearrangement joins TRBV6-2 or TRBV6-3 to TRBJ2-7, with D perhaps matching TRBD2 (5 bases). Trimming stripped 5 bases from V and 5 bases from J, with 13 bases between. The length of the CDR3 is 13 residues. CDR1 and CDR2 from the germline V gene are MNHEY and SVGEGT. The CDR3: CASSPFGVHEQYF. DNA of the CDR3: TGTGCCAGCAGTCCCTTCGGGGTCCACGAGCAGTACTTC.

This clonotype was picked up a small number of times. The chain uses TRBV10-3 and TRBJ2-1; 9 nucleotides match TRBD1. The V and J ends lost 3 bases and 8 bases, in that order; junction bases with no gene match: 5. Looked up from germline, CDR1 is ENHRY and CDR2 is SYGVKD. The CDR3 consists of 14 residues. The CDR3 region is CAISDSDRGDEQFF. The CDR3 nucleotides are TGTGCCATCAGTGATTCGGACAGGGGCGATGAGCAGTTCTTC.

On this clonotype: One junction end disagrees with the germline gene, perhaps due to a read error. The chain recombines TRBV4-1 with TRBJ2-3, with 7 bases matching TRBD2. Germline V CDR1 and CDR2: MGHRA, YSYEKL. The CDR3 is 15 amino acids. This CDR3 is CASNQVGGGRDTQYF. CDR3 DNA: TGCGCCAGCAACCAAGTCGGCGGGGGTCGGGATACGCAGTATTTT.

In its sample, this clonotype was seen a few times. This chain links TRBV7-2 with TRBJ2-3, with a tentative D call TRBD1 (7 bases). There are 16 residues in the CDR3. Germline CDR1 SGHTA, CDR2 FQGNSA. The V end was cut by 0 bases, the J end by 9 bases, with 19 bases between. This chain's CDR3 is CASSLAEGARAGTQYF. Here the CDR3 DNA reads TGTGCCAGCAGCTTAGCGGAGGGGGCCAGGGCAGGAACGCAGTATTTT.

This clonotype was counted a few times. The rearrangement joins TRBV5-1 to TRBJ2-1; the match to TRBD1 covers 9 bases. The CDR3 length is 15 residues. J gave up 8 bases and V 4 bases, and 10 bases lay outside the gene matches. Germline CDR1 reads SGHRS; CDR2 reads YFSETQ. As DNA, the CDR3 is TGCGCCAGCAGCCTCGGAGGACAGGGGTGGCATGAGCAGTTCTTC. Its protein product is CASSLGGQGWHEQFF.

V is TRBV6-6 and J is TRBJ1-2; D ambiguous. The CDR3 is 12 residues long. Germline V CDR1 and CDR2: MNHNY, SVGAGI (reference sequence). V was cut by 7 bases and J by 6 bases, with 12 bases left in between. CDR3 sequence reads: CASNEVFDGYTF. The CDR3 bases are TGTGCCAGCAATGAGGTTTTCGATGGCTACACCTTC.

This clonotype was seen a few times. This chain uses TRBV18 with TRBJ2-3; TRBD1 matches at 10 bases. The J segment lost 5 bases and the V segment lost 6 bases, leaving 11 bases of the junction unmatched. The CDR3 consists of 16 residues. In germline, CDR1 is KGHSH, CDR2 LQKENI. CDR3 DNA sequence: TGTGCCAGCTCGTTGATCGGGACAGGGGTAAGAGATACGCAGTATTTT. It yields the protein CASSLIGTGVRDTQYF.

The chain uses TRBV2 and TRBJ2-5; TRBD1 or TRBD2 may be the D gene (5 bases each). Germline V lookup: CDR1 SNHLY, CDR2 FYNNEI. There are 16 residues in the CDR3. V was shortened by 3 bases and J by 3 bases, with 17 bases between the two germline ends. The CDR3 DNA reads TGTGCCAGCAGTGAGGGAGTTGGCAGGGATGAAGAGACCCAGTACTTC. As protein: CASSEGVGRDEETQYF.

V is TRBV4-1 and J is TRBJ2-3; 7 nucleotides match TRBD2. With 2 bases clipped from V and 4 bases from J, the junction kept 18 bases outside the gene matches. Germline-derived CDR1 and CDR2 are MGHRA and YSYEKL. The CDR3 has 19 residues. CDR3 amino acids: CASSQTGGTLTRRADTQYF. The DNA of the CDR3 is TGCGCCAGCAGCCAAACGGGGGGAACACTGACCCGGAGGGCAGATACGCAGTATTTT.

This chain links TRBV27 with TRBJ1-5; 8 positions agree with TRBD1. The CDR3 runs to 17 residues. Germline lookup yields CDR1 MNHEY and CDR2 SMNVEV (reference sequence). J was trimmed by 0 bases and V by 6 bases; bases with no gene match: 10. The CDR3 is CASSPGQAPLSNQPQHF. Written as DNA, the CDR3 is TGTGCCAGCAGCCCGGGACAGGCCCCCCTTAGCAATCAGCCCCAGCATTTT.

As regards this clonotype: A read error may produce the germline difference seen at one junction end. The chain recombines TRBV13 with TRBJ2-1, with 10 bases matching TRBD2. The CDR3 is 17 amino acids. The V gene's germline CDR1 is PRHDT and CDR2 FYEKMQ (reference sequence). The CDR3 nucleotides are TGTGCCGGCAGCTGGGGTAGCGGGGGGAAAACCTACAATGAGCAGTTCTTC. Protein: CAGSWGSGGKTYNEQFF.

The chain carries TRBV7-2 and TRBJ1-4, with a tentative D call TRBD1 (5 bases). The CDR3 is made up of 15 amino acids. V dropped 5 bases and J dropped 7 bases, with 17 bases sitting between them. The germline V gene encodes CDR1 SGHTA and CDR2 FQGNSA. CDR3 region: CASSLQGSLSEKLFF. Written as DNA, the CDR3 is TGTGCCAGCAGCCTCCAGGGCAGCCTAAGTGAAAAACTGTTTTTT.

This rearrangement joins TRBV6-2 or TRBV6-3 to TRBJ2-7; tentatively, D is TRBD1 (6 bases). V lost 6 bases to trimming and J lost 5 bases, with 14 bases between them. CDR1 and CDR2 (germline): MNHEY, SVGEGT. The length of the CDR3 is 13 residues. CDR3 nucleotides: TGTGCCAGCAGCAAAACAGGGACCGACGAGCAGTACTTC. Translation gives CASSKTGTDEQYF.

About this clonotype: Mismatch with germline at one junction end may stem from a read error. The V gene is TRBV11-3, the J gene TRBJ1-2, with D tentatively TRBD1 (5 bases). The germline CDR1 and CDR2 sequences are SGHNT and YENEEA. The CDR3 sequence is 18 residues long. CDR3 coding DNA: TGTGCCAGCAGCCTAGATCGTGCAGGGTTGCCCGAAAACTATGGCTACACCTTC. It specifies CASSLDRAGLPENYGYTF.

This clonotype was picked up one time. At one end, the junction sequence differs from germline, possibly due to a read error. The J gene is TRBJ2-1, the V gene TRBV7-9; 9 positions match TRBD2. Germline-derived CDR1 and CDR2 are SEHNR and FQNEAQ (reference sequence). CDR3 length: 15 residues. CDR3 sequence: CASSRSGGGYNKQFF. CDR3 bases: TGTGCCAGCAGTCGTAGCGGGGGAGGGTACAATAAGCAGTTCTTC.